Below are 6 T cell receptor beta chains sequenced from a single sample in a study of blood T cell repertoires in COVID-19. Libraries were prepared by immunoSEQ multiplex PCR; TCRdb keeps only in-frame clonotypes and omits some of them. The data show 200,000 to 250,000 clones, approximately 85% seen once. Sequencing was carried out using peripheral blood. The receptors stem from a woman in her seventies with acute or convalescent COVID-19.

This clone was seen a single time. This rearrangement joins TRBV30 to TRBJ1-2, with 7 nucleotides matching TRBD1. This CDR3 is 17 amino acids long. V shed 1 base and J 3 bases; nucleotides not matched to a gene: 14. The germline gives CDR1 GTSNPN, CDR2 SVGIG (reference sequence). This CDR3 is CAWSALPGTARDYGYTF. CDR3 in DNA: TGTGCCTGGAGTGCCCTACCGGGGACAGCTAGAGACTATGGCTACACCTTC.

The chain has TRBV5-1 and TRBJ2-7, with D possibly being TRBD1 (5 bases). The V gene's germline CDR1 is SGHRS and CDR2 YFSETQ. This CDR3 region has 14 residues. V was trimmed by 2 bases and J by 1 base, leaving 10 bases between them. DNA for the CDR3: TGCGCCAGCAGCTTAGACAGTATGTCCTACGAGCAGTACTTC. This encodes CASSLDSMSYEQYF. The full variable domain, in which reference TRBV5-1 and TRBJ2-7 provide the parts outside the CDR3, is KAGVTQTPRYLIKTRGQQVTLSCSPISGHRSVSWYQQTPGQGLQFLFEYFSETQRNKGNFPGRFSGRQFSNSRSEMNVSTLELGDSALYLCASSLDSMSYEQYFGPGTRLTVT.

V and J are TRBV7-8 and TRBJ1-2; tentative D call: TRBD1 (5 bases). Trimming pared 1 base from V and 8 bases from J, leaving 14 bases between. The CDR3 length is 14 residues. CDR1 is SGHVS and CDR2 is FQNEAQ in the germline V gene. CDR3 coding DNA: TGTGCCAGCAGCTTAGTTTGGGGGGAGGGCGGCTACACCTTC. It is translated as CASSLVWGEGGYTF.

The gene calls are TRBV9 and TRBJ2-3, with 10 bases fitting TRBD1. V dropped 2 bases and J dropped 3; count of bases not matched to a gene: 3. Germline loops: CDR1 SGDLS, CDR2 YYNGEE. This CDR3 comprises 15 residues. The chain's CDR3 is CASSVRDRGTDTQYF. The CDR3 region has the DNA TGTGCCAGCAGCGTCAGGGACAGGGGAACAGATACGCAGTATTTT.

The V and J genes are TRBV5-6 and TRBJ1-2, with D perhaps matching TRBD1 (5 bases). V lost 0 bases to trimming and J lost 9 bases, with 12 bases between them. In germline, CDR1 is SGHDT, CDR2 YYEEEE. The CDR3 is 13 amino acids. The CDR3 loop reads CASSLAAGLSYTF. The CDR3 bases are TGTGCCAGCAGCTTGGCCGCAGGGTTAAGCTACACCTTC.

The chain combines TRBV4-2 with TRBJ2-5; a possible D gene is TRBD1 (6 bases). V shed 4 bases and J shed 4 bases, with 10 bases lying between them. The CDR3 has 13 amino acids. Per germline, CDR1 LGHNA and CDR2 YNFKEQ. In DNA form, the CDR3 reads TGTGCCAGCAGCCCCGGGACATTAGAGACCCAGTACTTC. Encoded protein: CASSPGTLETQYF.